A single sample gave rise to the 6 T cell receptor beta chains below, sequenced in a study of CD8+CD57+ T cells in acquired aplastic anemia. The use of genomic DNA as template underpinned the TCR beta VDJ and CDR3 profiling. TCRdb ran MiXCR on the reads and lists one entry per CDR3 protein. Here the sample spans 130,000 or so distinct CDR3 sequences, about 40% being singletons. Sequencing was done on a sample of sorted CD4+, CD8+, or CD8+CD57+ T cells (not recorded which) from PBMCs. All receptors come from a human donor in good health, serving as a control.

At least ten counts were recorded for this clonotype. V is TRBV19 and J is TRBJ1-5, with 8 bases lining up with TRBD1. V lost 9 bases, J lost 5 bases, and 6 bases stayed unmatched. In germline, CDR1 is LNHDA, CDR2 SQIVND (reference sequence). The CDR3 has 13 amino acids. Here the CDR3 DNA reads TGTGCCAGCACCGGACAGGGATATCAGCCCCAGCATTTT. This translates into CASTGQGYQPQHF.

Points on this clonotype: One end of the junction fails to match germline, which may point to a read error. The chain is built from TRBV25-1 and TRBJ2-3; 11 positions match TRBD2. Per the germline V gene, CDR1 is MGHDK and CDR2 is SYGVNS. The CDR3 contains 16 residues. The CDR3 DNA sequence: TGTGCCACCAGTGATTTCTTAGCGGGAGGGCCAGATACGCAGTATTTT. Translation: CATSDFLAGGPDTQYF.

The chain recombines TRBV12-3 or TRBV12-4 with TRBJ1-1; D is possibly TRBD1 (6 bases). The CDR3 is 16 amino acids. The V and J ends lost 2 bases and 4 bases respectively, with 17 bases between them. The CDR3 nucleotides read TGTGCCAGCAGTTTAAAAACAGGGTATAGCGGCACTGAAGCTTTCTTT. It is translated as CASSLKTGYSGTEAFF.

As to this clonotype: The CDR3 ends on some other residue instead of the conserved phenylalanine or tryptophan, so this is likely a read error. The DNA is left out, because the CDR3 cannot be placed on it with certainty; the CDR3 is given as TCRdb lists it. This rearrangement joins TRBV9 to TRBJ1-2; the table's TRBD1 call for D was not verified on the DNA. 17 amino acids form the CDR3, both terminal residues included. Germline V gene sequence: CDR1 SGDLS, CDR2 YYNGEE. CDR3 sequence: CASSTRPRKQVNYGCTS.

Ten or more counts support this clonotype. The CDR3 protein is CASSLRGDRLSGNTIYF. CDR3 coding DNA: TGTGCCAGCAGCTTGAGGGGGGATCGGCTCTCTGGAAACACCATATATTTT. V and J are TRBV11-2 and TRBJ1-3; D may be TRBD1 (6 bases). Germline values: CDR1 SGHAT, CDR2 FQNNGV. The CDR3 totals 17 residues. The V gene lost 3 bases and the J gene lost 0 bases, with 15 bases spanning the gap.

The rearrangement uses TRBV15 and TRBJ2-7, with D possibly being TRBD1 or TRBD2 (5 bases each). V shed 6 bases and J shed 9 bases, with 24 bases lying between them. CDR1 is LNHNV, CDR2 YYDKDF, per germline (reference sequence). The CDR3 consists of 15 residues. The CDR3 loop is CATSEIFPGTLRQYV. The CDR3, as DNA: TGTGCCACCAGTGAAATCTTCCCCGGGACGTTGCGGCAGTACGTC.